This T cell receptor beta chain was recorded in a study of monozygotic twins with cystic fibrosis. Overall study findings and caveats: In 13 of 16 pairs, V gene usage was closest to the co-twin's. Unrelated CF individuals shared fewer identical clonotypes than monozygotic CF twins. Median Simpson clonality of approximately 0.0091 suggested naive T cells predominated.

This clone was detected once. Its antigen is unidentified. The method was immunoSEQ multiplex PCR; TCRdb's version includes in-frame clones alone and lacks a portion of them. The sample lists some 26,000 clones, approximately 90% occurring once. The ends lost 2 bases at V and 2 bases at J; junction bases unmatched: 9. There are 16 residues in the CDR3. Germline loops: CDR1 SGHVS, CDR2 FQNEAQ. The chain couples TRBV7-8 to TRBJ2-7, with 7 bases fitting TRBD1. Sequenced material: blood. The receptor's source is a girl aged 2-9 years with cystic fibrosis. The CDR3 spells CASSLIYDREPYEQYF. CDR3 coding DNA: TGTGCCAGCAGCTTAATTTATGACAGGGAGCCCTACGAGCAGTACTTC.